The 14 T cell receptor beta chains below come from one sample, sequenced in a study of Graves' ophthalmopathy and Graves' hyperthyroidism. Researchers took RNA transcripts and amplified TCR beta CDR3 regions from them. First-round RT-PCR used HTBI primers; second-round multiplex PCR followed. TCRdb re-called the multiplex PCR reads with MiXCR, one entry per CDR3 protein. The data show approximately 45,000 distinct CDR3 sequences, around half seen once. What was sequenced was peripheral blood. The origin of the receptors is an adult man with Graves' ophthalmopathy.

The chain couples TRBV12-3 or TRBV12-4 to TRBJ2-5; D is perhaps TRBD1 (5 bases). Trimming stripped 7 bases from V and 1 base from J, with 13 bases between. The CDR3 consists of 14 residues. CDR3 in DNA: TGTGCCAGCACATTTGACAGTTCCCAAGAGACCCAGTACTTC. It translates to CASTFDSSQETQYF.

In DNA form, the CDR3 reads TGCGCCAGCAGCTTGTTGGAGGCGGAGCAGTTCTTC. This sequence encodes CASSLLEAEQFF. This chain links TRBV5-1 with TRBJ2-1, with D tentatively TRBD2 (5 bases). V dropped 1 base and J dropped 10 bases, with 9 bases sitting between them. CDR1 and CDR2 (germline): SGHRS, YFSETQ. The CDR3 has 12 residues.

This clonotype was counted once. J is TRBJ1-2 and V is TRBV2, with 9 bases that match TRBD1. Germline CDR1 SNHLY, CDR2 FYNNEI. This CDR3 spans 14 amino acids. Germline trimming cut 4 bases from V and 4 bases from J; bases unmatched to any gene: 4. DNA of the CDR3: TGTGCCAGCAGTGCGGGACAGGGTGTCTATGGCTACACCTTC. Amino acids: CASSAGQGVYGYTF.

This clonotype occurred many times. The chain couples TRBV20-1 to TRBJ2-5, with 10 bases identical to TRBD1. V was pared by 0 bases and J by 1 base, with 17 bases of the junction left unmatched. Germline loops: CDR1 DFQATT, CDR2 SNEGSKA (reference sequence). The CDR3 has 20 residues. The CDR3 DNA sequence: TGCAGTGCTAGAGATCAGGGGGGGACAGGGGCCCAGACCATCCAAGAGACCCAGTACTTC. The encoded protein is CSARDQGGTGAQTIQETQYF.

With respect to this clonotype: Without the conserved terminal phenylalanine or tryptophan, this CDR3 likely stems from a read error. The chain links TRBV9 to TRBJ1-3; 10 bases line up with TRBD1. The CDR3 consists of 17 residues. Germline values: CDR1 SGDLS, CDR2 YYNGEE. Losses at the gene ends were 0 bases for V and 0 bases for J; bases not matched to a gene: 3. CDR3 amino acids: CASSVGGQGTSGNTIYL. Written as DNA, the CDR3 is TGTGCCAGCAGCGTAGGGGGACAGGGGACCTCTGGAAACACCATATATCTC.

In its sample, this clonotype was seen many times. The chain links TRBV9 to TRBJ2-3; 11 bases are a match to TRBD2. This CDR3 is built from 14 residues. From germline, CDR1 is SGDLS and CDR2 YYNGEE. Trimming removed 3 bases from V and 3 bases from J; junction bases left unmatched: 0. This CDR3 reads CASSGTSGTDTQYF. CDR3 nucleotides: TGTGCCAGCAGCGGGACTAGCGGGACAGATACGCAGTATTTT.

This chain connects TRBV7-2 to TRBJ2-7; tentative D call: TRBD2 (6 bases). Per germline, CDR1 SGHTA and CDR2 FQGNSA. The CDR3 extends over 15 amino acids. Trimming removed 2 bases from V and 5 bases from J, with 16 bases in between. CDR3 protein: CASSLTLATPNEQYF. The CDR3 DNA is TGTGCCAGCAGCTTAACGCTAGCGACCCCTAACGAGCAGTACTTC.

The table lists this clonotype with many counts. The chain recombines TRBV6-1 with TRBJ2-3, with D unclear. In germline, CDR1 is MNHNS, CDR2 SASEGT. V lost 3 bases to trimming and J lost 4 bases, with 17 bases between them. The CDR3 is 16 residues long. Here the CDR3 DNA reads TGTGCCAGCAGTGATGGAGTCTCCACTTTGTCAGATACGCAGTATTTT. Its protein product is CASSDGVSTLSDTQYF.

A word on this clonotype: Here the CDR3 omits its conserved ending phenylalanine or tryptophan, so a read error is the likely source. The chain links TRBV7-9 to TRBJ1-1; D possibly corresponds to TRBD1 (6 bases). Germline V CDR1 and CDR2: SEHNR, FQNEAQ (reference sequence). The CDR3 is 16 residues long. The DNA for the CDR3 is TGTGCCAGCAGCGTCTCCGGGACAAGCCCGAACACTGACGCTTTCTCT. Translation gives CASSVSGTSPNTDAFS.

This clonotype has a count of ten or more. This chain joins TRBV4-2 and TRBJ2-1; weak D call: TRBD1 (7 bases). The CDR3 contains 16 residues. Trimming pared 3 bases from V and 9 bases from J, leaving 21 bases between. Germline CDR1 and CDR2: LGHNA and YNFKEQ. Here the CDR3 reads CASSQEGTAESGEQFF. The CDR3 DNA follows: TGTGCCAGCAGCCAGGAGGGGACAGCCGAGAGCGGTGAGCAGTTCTTC.

The J gene is TRBJ1-2, the V gene TRBV7-3, with 7 bases identical to TRBD1. V dropped 5 bases and J dropped 8; count of bases not matched to a gene: 8. This CDR3 has 13 residues. CDR1 and CDR2 from the germline V gene are SGHTA and FQGTGA. CDR3 DNA: TGTGCCAGCAGCCCCCAGGGGGGATGGGGCTACACCTTC. It is translated as CASSPQGGWGYTF.

The chain links TRBV20-1 to TRBJ1-1; tentative D call: TRBD1 (6 bases). The V end lost 3 bases, the J end lost 8 bases, and 7 bases lay between the germline ends. The CDR3 length is 10 residues. Germline CDR1 and CDR2: DFQATT and SNEGSKA (reference sequence). Here the CDR3 reads CSARGTEAFF. CDR3 nucleotides: TGCAGTGCTAGGGGGACAGAAGCTTTCTTT.

In regard to this clonotype: The junction shows a germline mismatch at one end, possibly a read error. DNA for the CDR3: TGCACCAGCAGCGAAAACCCGAATCAGCCTCAGCATTTT. Its protein is CTSSENPNQPQHF. The chain combines TRBV5-1 with TRBJ1-5; no reliable D call. The CDR3 contains 13 residues. CDR1 SGHRS and CDR2 YFSETQ come from the germline V gene.

This clonotype was counted only a few times. The chain employs TRBV18 and TRBJ2-5; 9 nucleotides match TRBD1. Germline values: CDR1 KGHSH, CDR2 LQKENI. Unmatched junction bases numbered 14, after V lost 10 bases and J lost 5 bases. This CDR3 contains 15 residues. CDR3 amino acids: CATRPGQGKGETQYF. In DNA form, the CDR3 reads TGTGCCACTCGGCCGGGACAGGGTAAAGGGGAGACCCAGTACTTC.